What follows is one T cell receptor (beta chain) and its context. Its antigen is unknown. These data are taken from a study of OX40 agonist ivuxolimab in advanced cancers. Study-wide background: Every 2 weeks, patients got intravenous ivuxolimab at one of six dose levels (0.01-10 mg/kg).

The investigators sampled blood at baseline, at cycle 4 day 1, and at cycle 7 day 1. Sequencing used immunoSEQ multiplex PCR; TCRdb keeps in-frame clones, though not all of them. The repertoire includes fewer than 90,000 clones, 89% of them detected once, and around 0.4% sits in the top ten. Findings and caveats of the study: No antigen was identified for the clonally expanded peripheral T cells.

The CDR3 totals 14 residues. The junction had 6 bases not matched to a gene; V was cut back by 11 bases and J by 0 bases. Per germline, CDR1 SNHLY and CDR2 FYNNEI. The sequence was collected from an adult with an advanced solid tumor such as melanoma, head and neck, liver or kidney cancer. Sample: CD4+ or CD8+ T cells sorted from blood, taken in a trial of the OX40 agonist ivuxolimab. V gene TRBV2 combines with J gene TRBJ2-1, with 8 bases matching TRBD2. CDR3: CAGTLAGSYNEQFF. For the CDR3, the DNA is TGTGCCGGAACCCTAGCGGGCTCCTACAATGAGCAGTTCTTC.